This T cell receptor (beta chain) was found in a study of beta chain features in type 1 diabetes. Germline V CDR1 and CDR2: SGHNT, YYREEE (reference sequence). V was clipped by 4 bases and J by 6 bases, with 16 bases between them. CDR3 length: 15 amino acids. The sequenced template was cDNA made from the entire isolated RNA. Libraries were prepared by immunoSEQ multiplex PCR; TCRdb keeps only in-frame clonotypes and omits some of them. Of 600,000 to 650,000 clones in the sample, about 16% were seen once. The sequenced sample was naive CD4+ T cells from blood. The receptor comes from a man between 18 and 29 years old in good health. The V and J genes are TRBV5-4 and TRBJ1-4, with D tentatively TRBD1 (5 bases). The CDR3 sequence is CASSQDRIRDEKLFF. CDR3 DNA sequence: TGTGCCAGCAGCCAAGATCGAATCAGGGATGAAAAACTGTTTTTT.